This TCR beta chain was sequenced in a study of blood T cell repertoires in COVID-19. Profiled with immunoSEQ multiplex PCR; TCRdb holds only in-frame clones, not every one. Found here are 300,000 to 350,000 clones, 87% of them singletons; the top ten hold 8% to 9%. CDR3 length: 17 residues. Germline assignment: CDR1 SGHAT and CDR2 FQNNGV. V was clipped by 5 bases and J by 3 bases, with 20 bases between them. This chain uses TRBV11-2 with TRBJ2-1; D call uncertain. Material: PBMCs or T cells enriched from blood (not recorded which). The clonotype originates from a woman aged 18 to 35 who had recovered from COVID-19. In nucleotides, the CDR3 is TGTGCCAGCAGCGTATATCCCTCTAGTACAAGCTACAATGAGCAGTTCTTC. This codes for CASSVYPSSTSYNEQFF.